This TCR beta chain is drawn from a study of human T cells and chemical hapten exposure. This clonotype was found many times. TCRdb reprocessed the RACE reads via MiXCR and lists one record per CDR3 protein. There are 240,000 or so distinct CDR3 sequences in the sample; about 9.4% occur only once, and about 2.1% lies in the top ten. V lost 5 bases to trimming and J lost 3 bases, with 19 bases between them. The CDR3 covers 16 residues. Time point meaning: pre-sensitization, week 0. Specified treatment: therapeutic diphenylcyclopropenone sensitization with weekly scalp DPC. The study drew its donors from alopecia patients who were 18 to 70 years old and suitable for DPC.

This chain uses TRBV12-3 or TRBV12-4 with TRBJ1-1; D possibly corresponds to TRBD1 (5 bases). This TCR came from a woman between 40 and 50 years old with alopecia areata. Some clones in this sample may be carry-over from other donors' samples. Here the sequenced sample was whole blood, taken in connection with sensitization to the hapten diphenylcyclopropenone (DPC). As DNA, the CDR3 is TGTGCCAGCAGTATATGGGGGTCAGGGTCGCACACTGAAGCTTTCTTT. Its translation is CASSIWGSGSHTEAFF.